This T cell receptor (beta chain) came from a study of shared T cell receptors in the human thymus. The count of this clone is one. Germline V gene data show CDR1 as SGHTA and CDR2 as FQGNSA. Trimming shortened V by 7 bases and J by 8 bases, and 17 bases separated the two germline ends. The CDR3 covers 13 residues. Profiled with immunoSEQ multiplex PCR; TCRdb holds only in-frame clones, not every one. This table holds 500,000 to 850,000 clones, 87% found once. This sample was also put to use in a study of human thymus T cells. That paper adds: Corrective surgery for congenital heart defects was being performed on the healthy Finnish infants who were the donors. Resections from corrective heart surgery supplied the thymus tissue. It looked as if thymic and blood repertoires used V and J genes in a biased way. Related research examined unrelated individuals and reported that their thymic repertoires overlapped highly.

The sequencing input was thymocytes. The TCR was taken from a boy in the first two years of life with a congenital heart defect. This chain joins TRBV7-2 and TRBJ1-2, with D maybe TRBD1 (5 bases). CDR3 protein: CASTARGSVGYTF. The CDR3 nucleotides are TGTGCCAGCACTGCTCGGGGGTCGGTAGGCTACACCTTC.